The clone carrying this T cell receptor (beta chain) has a single count. The sample is drawn from a study of blood T cell repertoires in COVID-19. Study information: Sites in the United States, Italy and Spain provided acute and convalescent COVID-19 samples.

Germline V CDR1 and CDR2: MNHEY, SVGAGI. Trimming took 8 bases from V and 6 from J; bases not matched to a gene: 7. The CDR3 is 14 residues long. TCRdb's copy holds only in-frame clones and misses some; the assay was immunoSEQ multiplex PCR. The sample comprises roughly 210,000 clones, over 75% of which are singletons, and 5.5% to 8.5% rests with the top ten. The rearrangement uses TRBV6-5 and TRBJ2-2; TRBD1 agrees at 9 bases. The sequence derives from a man younger than 45 in a cohort exposed to, infected with or recovered from COVID-19 (not recorded which). The material sequenced was PBMCs or T cells enriched from blood (not recorded which). In DNA, the CDR3 is TGTGCCAGCCACAGACAGGGGGGGCCCGGGGAGCTGTTTTTT. Protein: CASHRQGGPGELFF.